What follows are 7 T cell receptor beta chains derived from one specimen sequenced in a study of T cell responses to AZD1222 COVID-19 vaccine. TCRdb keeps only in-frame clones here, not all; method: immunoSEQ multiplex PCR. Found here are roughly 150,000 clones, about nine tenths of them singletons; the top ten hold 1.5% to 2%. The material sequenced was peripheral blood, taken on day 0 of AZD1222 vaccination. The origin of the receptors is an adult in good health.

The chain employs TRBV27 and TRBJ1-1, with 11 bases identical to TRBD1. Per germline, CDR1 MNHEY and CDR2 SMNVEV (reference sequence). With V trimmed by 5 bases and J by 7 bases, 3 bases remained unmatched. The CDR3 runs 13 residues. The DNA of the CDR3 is TGTGCCAGCAGTCTCGGGACAGGGGGTGAAGCTTTCTTT. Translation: CASSLGTGGEAFF.

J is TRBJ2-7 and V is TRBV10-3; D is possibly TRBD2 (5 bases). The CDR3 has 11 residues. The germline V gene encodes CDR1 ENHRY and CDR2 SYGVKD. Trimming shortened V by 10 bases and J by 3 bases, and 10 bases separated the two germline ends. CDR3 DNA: TGTGCCACTTTCGGGAACTACGAGCAGTACTTC. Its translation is CATFGNYEQYF.

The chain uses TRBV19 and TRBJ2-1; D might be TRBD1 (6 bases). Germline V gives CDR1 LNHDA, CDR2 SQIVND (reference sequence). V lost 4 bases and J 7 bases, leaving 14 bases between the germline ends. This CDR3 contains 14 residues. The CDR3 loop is CASSKAGARNEQFF. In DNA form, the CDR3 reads TGTGCCAGTAGTAAGGCAGGGGCCAGAAATGAGCAGTTCTTC.

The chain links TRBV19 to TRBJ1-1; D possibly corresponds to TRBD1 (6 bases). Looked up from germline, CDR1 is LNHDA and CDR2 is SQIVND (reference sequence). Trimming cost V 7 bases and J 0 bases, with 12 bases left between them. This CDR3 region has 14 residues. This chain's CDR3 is CASTPTGLNTEAFF. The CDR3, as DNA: TGTGCCAGTACCCCAACAGGGCTGAACACTGAAGCTTTCTTT.

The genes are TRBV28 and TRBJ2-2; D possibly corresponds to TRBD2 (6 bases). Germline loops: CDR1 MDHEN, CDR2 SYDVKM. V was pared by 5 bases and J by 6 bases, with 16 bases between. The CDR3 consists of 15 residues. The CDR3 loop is CASSAPGWGAGELFF. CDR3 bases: TGTGCCAGCAGTGCCCCCGGGTGGGGGGCCGGGGAGCTGTTTTTT.

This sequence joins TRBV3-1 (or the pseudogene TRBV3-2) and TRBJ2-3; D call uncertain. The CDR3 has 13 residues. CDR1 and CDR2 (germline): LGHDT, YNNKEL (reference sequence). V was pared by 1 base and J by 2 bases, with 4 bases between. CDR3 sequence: CASSQGLTDTQYF. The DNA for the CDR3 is TGTGCCAGCAGCCAAGGGCTCACAGATACGCAGTATTTT.

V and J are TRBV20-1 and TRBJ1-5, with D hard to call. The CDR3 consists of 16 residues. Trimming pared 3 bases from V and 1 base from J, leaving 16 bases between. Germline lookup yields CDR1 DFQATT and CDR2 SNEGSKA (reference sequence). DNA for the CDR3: TGCAGTGCTAGTTCCCCCATCAGGCTAAGCAATCAGCCCCAGCATTTT. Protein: CSASSPIRLSNQPQHF.